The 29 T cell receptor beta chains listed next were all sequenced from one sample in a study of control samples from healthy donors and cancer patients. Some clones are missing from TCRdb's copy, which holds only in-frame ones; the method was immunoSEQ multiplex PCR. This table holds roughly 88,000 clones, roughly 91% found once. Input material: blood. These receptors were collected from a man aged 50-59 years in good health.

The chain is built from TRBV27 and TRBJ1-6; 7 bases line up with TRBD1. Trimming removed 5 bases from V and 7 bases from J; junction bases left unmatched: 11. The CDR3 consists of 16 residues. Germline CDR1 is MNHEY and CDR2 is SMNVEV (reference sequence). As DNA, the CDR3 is TGTGCCAGCAGTACCTCGGGACAGCTGATAAATTCACCCCTCCACTTT. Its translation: CASSTSGQLINSPLHF.

Here the CDR3 reads CALRTDMSTEAFF. DNA for the CDR3: TGTGCCCTCCGGACAGATATGAGCACTGAAGCTTTCTTT. The gene calls are TRBV10-3 and TRBJ1-1, with TRBD1 as a possible D gene (6 bases). Germline CDR1 ENHRY, CDR2 SYGVKD. The CDR3 spans 13 residues. With 11 bases removed from V and 4 bases from J, the gap between germline ends came to 17 bases.

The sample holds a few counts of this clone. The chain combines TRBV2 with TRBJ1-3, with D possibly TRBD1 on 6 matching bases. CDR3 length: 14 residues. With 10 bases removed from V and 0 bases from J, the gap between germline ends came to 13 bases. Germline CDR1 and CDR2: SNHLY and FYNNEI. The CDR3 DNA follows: TGTGCCACCCGACAGGTTATCTCTGGAAACACCATATATTTT. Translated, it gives CATRQVISGNTIYF.

CDR3 region: CASSPPTLTGEAFF. The DNA for the CDR3 is TGTGCCAGCAGCCCCCCCACCCTGACAGGGGAAGCTTTCTTT. The chain carries TRBV7-9 and TRBJ1-1, with 7 bases identical to TRBD1. The CDR3 totals 14 residues. The germline V gene encodes CDR1 SEHNR and CDR2 FQNEAQ (reference sequence). J lost 8 bases, V lost 5 bases, and 11 bases had no gene match.

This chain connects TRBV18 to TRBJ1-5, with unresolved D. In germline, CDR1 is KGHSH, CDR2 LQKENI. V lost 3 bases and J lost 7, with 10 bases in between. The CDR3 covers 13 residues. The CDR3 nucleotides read TGTGCCAGCTCACCGGAAAAAGGGCAGCCCCAGCATTTT. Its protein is CASSPEKGQPQHF.

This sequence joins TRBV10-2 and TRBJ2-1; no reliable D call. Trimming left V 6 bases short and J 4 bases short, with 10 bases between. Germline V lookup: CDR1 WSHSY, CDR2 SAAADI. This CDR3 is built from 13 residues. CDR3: CASSPGEYNEQFF. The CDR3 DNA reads TGCGCCAGCAGCCCGGGCGAATACAATGAGCAGTTCTTC.

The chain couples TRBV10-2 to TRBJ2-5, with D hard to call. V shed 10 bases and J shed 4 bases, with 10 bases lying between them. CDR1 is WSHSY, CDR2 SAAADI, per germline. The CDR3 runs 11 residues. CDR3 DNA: TGCGCCACCCGATTCGGAGAGACCCAGTACTTC. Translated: CATRFGETQYF.

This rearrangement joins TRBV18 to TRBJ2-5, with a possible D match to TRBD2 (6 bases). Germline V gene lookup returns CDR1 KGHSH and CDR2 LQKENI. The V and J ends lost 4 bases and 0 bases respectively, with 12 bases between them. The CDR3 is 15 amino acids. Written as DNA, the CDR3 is TGTGCCAGCTCACGGGGATGGAGGGACCAAGAGACCCAGTACTTC. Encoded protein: CASSRGWRDQETQYF.

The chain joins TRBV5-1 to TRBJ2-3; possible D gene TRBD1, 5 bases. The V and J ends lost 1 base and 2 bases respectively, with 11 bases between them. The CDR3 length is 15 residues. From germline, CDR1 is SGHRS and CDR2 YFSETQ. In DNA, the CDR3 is TGCGCCAGCAGCTTGACAGGCCATTCCACAGATACGCAGTATTTT. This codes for CASSLTGHSTDTQYF.

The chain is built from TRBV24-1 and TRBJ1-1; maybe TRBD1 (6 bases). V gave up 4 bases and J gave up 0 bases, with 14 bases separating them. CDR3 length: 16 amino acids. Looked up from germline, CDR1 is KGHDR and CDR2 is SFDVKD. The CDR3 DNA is TGTGCCACCAGTGAAGCGGAGGGGGAGGTGAACACTGAAGCTTTCTTT. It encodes CATSEAEGEVNTEAFF.

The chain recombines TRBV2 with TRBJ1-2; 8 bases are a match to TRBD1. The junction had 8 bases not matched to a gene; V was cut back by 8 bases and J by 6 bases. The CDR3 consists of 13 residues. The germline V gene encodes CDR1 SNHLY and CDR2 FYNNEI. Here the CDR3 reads CASFYRDRNGYTF. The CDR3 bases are TGTGCCAGCTTCTACCGGGACAGGAATGGCTACACCTTC. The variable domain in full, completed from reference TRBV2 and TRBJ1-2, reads EPEVTQTPSHQVTQMGQEVILRCVPISNHLYFYWYRQILGQKVEFLVSFYNNEISEKSEIFDDQFSVERPDGSNFTLKIRSTKLEDSAMYFCASFYRDRNGYTFGSGTRLTVV.

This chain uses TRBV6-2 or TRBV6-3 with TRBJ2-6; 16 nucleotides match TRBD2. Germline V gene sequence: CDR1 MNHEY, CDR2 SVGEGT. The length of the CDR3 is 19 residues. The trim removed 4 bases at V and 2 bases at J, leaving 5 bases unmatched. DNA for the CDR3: TGTGCCAGCAGTTTGGGGACTAGCGGGGGGGCCGCTGGGGCCAACGTCCTGACTTTC. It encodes CASSLGTSGGAAGANVLTF.

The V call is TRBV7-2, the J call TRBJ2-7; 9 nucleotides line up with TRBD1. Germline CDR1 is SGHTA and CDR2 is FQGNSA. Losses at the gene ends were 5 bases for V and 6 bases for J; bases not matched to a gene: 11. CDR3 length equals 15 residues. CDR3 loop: CASSPWGDRASEQYF. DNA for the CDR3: TGTGCCAGCAGCCCATGGGGGGACAGGGCCAGCGAGCAGTACTTC.

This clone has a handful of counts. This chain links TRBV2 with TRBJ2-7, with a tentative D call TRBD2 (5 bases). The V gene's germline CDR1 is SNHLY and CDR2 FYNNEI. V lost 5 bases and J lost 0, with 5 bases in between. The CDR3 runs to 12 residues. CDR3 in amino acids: CASSRDSYEQYF. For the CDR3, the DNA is TGTGCCAGCAGTCGGGACTCCTACGAGCAGTACTTC.

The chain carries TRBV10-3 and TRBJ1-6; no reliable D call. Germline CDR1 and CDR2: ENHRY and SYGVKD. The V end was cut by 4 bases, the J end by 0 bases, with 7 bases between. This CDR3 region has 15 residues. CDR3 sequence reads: CAISGESSYNSPLHF. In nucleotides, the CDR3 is TGTGCCATCAGTGGCGAGAGCTCCTATAATTCACCCCTCCACTTT.

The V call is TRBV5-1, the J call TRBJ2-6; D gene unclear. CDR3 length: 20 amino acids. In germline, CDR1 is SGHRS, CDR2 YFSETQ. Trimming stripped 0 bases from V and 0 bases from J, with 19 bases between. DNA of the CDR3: TGCGCCAGCAGCTTGGTGGTCTGGGGTTTCCCCGACTCTGGGGCCAACGTCCTGACTTTC. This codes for CASSLVVWGFPDSGANVLTF.

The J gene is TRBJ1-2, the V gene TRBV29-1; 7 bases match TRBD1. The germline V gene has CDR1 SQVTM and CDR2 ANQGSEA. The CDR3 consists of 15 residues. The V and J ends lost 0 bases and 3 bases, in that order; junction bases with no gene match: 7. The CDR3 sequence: CSVEDQYRGDYGYTF. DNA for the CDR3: TGCAGCGTTGAAGATCAGTACAGGGGAGACTATGGCTACACCTTC. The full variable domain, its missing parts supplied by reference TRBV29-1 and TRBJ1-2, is SAVISQKPSRDICQRGTSLTIQCQVDSQVTMMFWYRQQPGQSLTLIATANQGSEATYESGFVIDKFPISRPNLTFSTLTVSNMSPEDSSIYLCSVEDQYRGDYGYTFGSGTRLTVV.

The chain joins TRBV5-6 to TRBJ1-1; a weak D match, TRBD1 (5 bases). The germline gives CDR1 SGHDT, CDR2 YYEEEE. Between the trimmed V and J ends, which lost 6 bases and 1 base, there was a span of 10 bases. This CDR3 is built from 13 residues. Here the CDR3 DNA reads TGTGCCAGCACCTCAGGGACGAACACTGAAGCTTTCTTT. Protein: CASTSGTNTEAFF.

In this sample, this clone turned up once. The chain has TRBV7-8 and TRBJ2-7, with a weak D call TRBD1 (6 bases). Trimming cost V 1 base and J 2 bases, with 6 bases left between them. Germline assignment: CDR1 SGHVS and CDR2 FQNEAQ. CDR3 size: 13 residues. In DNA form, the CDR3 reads TGTGCCAGCAGCTTAGGGGGGCCCTACGAGCAGTACTTC. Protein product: CASSLGGPYEQYF.

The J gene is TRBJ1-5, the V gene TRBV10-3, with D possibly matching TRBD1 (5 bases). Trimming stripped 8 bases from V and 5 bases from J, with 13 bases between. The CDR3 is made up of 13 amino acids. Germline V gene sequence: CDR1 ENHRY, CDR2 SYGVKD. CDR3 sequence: CAIGGAEDQPQHF. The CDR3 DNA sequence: TGTGCCATCGGGGGAGCCGAAGATCAGCCCCAGCATTTT.

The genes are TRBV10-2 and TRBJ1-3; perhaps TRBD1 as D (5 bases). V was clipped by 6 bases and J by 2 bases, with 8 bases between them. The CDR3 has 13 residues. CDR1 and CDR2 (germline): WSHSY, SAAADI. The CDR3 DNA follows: TGCGCCAGCAGACAGGAGGCTGGAAACACCATATATTTT. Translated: CASRQEAGNTIYF.

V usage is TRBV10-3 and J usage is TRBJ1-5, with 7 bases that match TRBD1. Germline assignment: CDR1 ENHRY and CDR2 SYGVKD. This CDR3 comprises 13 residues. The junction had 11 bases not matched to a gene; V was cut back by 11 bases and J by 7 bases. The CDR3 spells CAVDRPPDQPQHF. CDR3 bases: TGTGCCGTGGACAGGCCCCCTGACCAGCCCCAGCATTTT.

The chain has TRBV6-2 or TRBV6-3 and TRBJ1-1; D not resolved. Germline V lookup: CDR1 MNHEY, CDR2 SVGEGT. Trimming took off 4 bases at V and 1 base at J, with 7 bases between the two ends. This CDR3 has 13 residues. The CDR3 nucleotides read TGTGCCAGCAGTTTTGCGGAGAACACTGAAGCTTTCTTT. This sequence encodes CASSFAENTEAFF.

The chain's CDR3 is CASSPTGGRTEAFF. CDR3 in DNA: TGTGCCAGCTCACCAACGGGGGGTCGCACTGAAGCTTTCTTT. This chain uses TRBV18 with TRBJ1-1, with D possibly matching TRBD1 (5 bases). CDR1 is KGHSH, CDR2 LQKENI, per germline. V lost 2 bases and J lost 4, with 11 bases in between. This CDR3 comprises 14 residues. Full variable domain (missing parts from reference TRBV18 and TRBJ1-1): NAGVMQNPRHLVRRRGQEARLRCSPMKGHSHVYWYRQLPEEGLKFMVYLQKENIIDESGMPKERFSAEFPKEGPSILRIQQVVRGDSAAYFCASSPTGGRTEAFFGQGTRLTVV.

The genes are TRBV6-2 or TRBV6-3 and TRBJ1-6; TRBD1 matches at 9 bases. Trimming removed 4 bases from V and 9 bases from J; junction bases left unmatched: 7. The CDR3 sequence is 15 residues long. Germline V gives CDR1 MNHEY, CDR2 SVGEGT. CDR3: CASSSQGAEVSPLHF. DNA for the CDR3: TGTGCCAGCAGTTCACAGGGGGCAGAAGTTTCACCCCTCCACTTT.

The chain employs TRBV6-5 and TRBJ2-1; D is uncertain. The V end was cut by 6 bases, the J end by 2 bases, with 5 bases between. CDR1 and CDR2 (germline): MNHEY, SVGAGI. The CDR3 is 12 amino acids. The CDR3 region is CASSGTYNEQFF. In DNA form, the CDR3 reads TGTGCCAGCAGCGGTACCTACAATGAGCAGTTCTTC.

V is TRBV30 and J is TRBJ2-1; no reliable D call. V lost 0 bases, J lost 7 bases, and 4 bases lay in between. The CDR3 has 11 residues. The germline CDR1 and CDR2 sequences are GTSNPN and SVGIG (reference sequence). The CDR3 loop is CAWSVRNEQFF. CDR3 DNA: TGTGCCTGGAGTGTACGAAATGAGCAGTTCTTC.

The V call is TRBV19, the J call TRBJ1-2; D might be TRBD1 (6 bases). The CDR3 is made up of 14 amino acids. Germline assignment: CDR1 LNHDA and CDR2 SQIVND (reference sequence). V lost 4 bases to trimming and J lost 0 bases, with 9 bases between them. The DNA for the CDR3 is TGTGCCAGTAGTAAAAACAGGGCTAACTATGGCTACACCTTC. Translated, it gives CASSKNRANYGYTF.

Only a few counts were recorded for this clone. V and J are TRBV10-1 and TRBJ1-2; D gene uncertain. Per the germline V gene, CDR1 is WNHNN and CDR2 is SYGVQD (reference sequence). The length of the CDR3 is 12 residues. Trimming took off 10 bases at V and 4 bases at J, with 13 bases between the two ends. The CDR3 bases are TGCGCCACCTTCGCGGACGGCTATGGCTACACCTTC. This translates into CATFADGYGYTF.